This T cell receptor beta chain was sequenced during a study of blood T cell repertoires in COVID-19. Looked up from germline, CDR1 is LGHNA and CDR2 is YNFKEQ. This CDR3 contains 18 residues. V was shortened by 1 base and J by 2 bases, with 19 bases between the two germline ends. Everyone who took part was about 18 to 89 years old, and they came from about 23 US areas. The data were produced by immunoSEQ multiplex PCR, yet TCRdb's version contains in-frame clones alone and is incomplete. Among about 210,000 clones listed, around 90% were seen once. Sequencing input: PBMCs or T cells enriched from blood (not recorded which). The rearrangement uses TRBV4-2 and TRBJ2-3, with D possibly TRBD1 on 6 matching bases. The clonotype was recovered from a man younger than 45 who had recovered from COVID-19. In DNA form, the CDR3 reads TGTGCCAGCAGCCAAGTACTCCAACAGGGCCCCTCCACAGATACGCAGTATTTT. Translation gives CASSQVLQQGPSTDTQYF.